This is a list of T cell receptor beta chains from one sample in a study of OX40 agonist ivuxolimab in advanced cancers. Produced via immunoSEQ multiplex PCR; TCRdb's table is partial and in-frame only. Counted here are about 29,000 clones, 82% occurring once; the ten biggest clones make up roughly a fifth. The input for sequencing was CD4+ or CD8+ T cells sorted from blood, taken in a trial of the OX40 agonist ivuxolimab. The receptor set was obtained from an adult with an advanced solid tumor such as melanoma, head and neck, liver or kidney cancer. Both conserved end residues are part of each CDR3. A D gene is named only where the DNA matches it firmly. Rows may omit the clone size; those that give it use once, few, many or a size class.

size,D,J,V,CDR3,DNA
-,-,TRBJ2-1,TRBV19,CASGPVGVYNEQFF,TGTGCCAGTGGGCCGGTGGGGGTCTACAATGAGCAGTTCTTC
once,-,TRBJ2-6,TRBV6-4,CASSEFSGANVLTF,TGTGCCAGCAGTGAGTTCTCTGGGGCCAACGTCCTGACTTTC
-,TRBD2,TRBJ2-1,TRBV6-6,CASSYGGSNEQFF,TGTGCCAGCAGTTACGGCGGGAGCAATGAGCAGTTCTTC
-,-,TRBJ2-5,TRBV9,CASSPEGEDAQYF,TGTGCCAGCAGCCCGGAAGGGGAAGACGCCCAGTACTTC
-,-,TRBJ2-1,TRBV7-9,CASSLRTAHILNEQFF,TGTGCCAGCAGCTTAAGGACAGCCCATATTTTAAATGAGCAGTTCTTC
-,-,TRBJ2-1,TRBV19,CASIGEVYNEQFF,TGTGCCAGTATTGGGGAGGTATACAATGAGCAGTTCTTC
-,-,TRBJ2-5,TRBV21-1,CALSGGRETQYF,TGTGCCCTCAGTGGGGGGCGGGAGACCCAGTACTTC
-,TRBD1,TRBJ2-7,TRBV5-1,CASSLKYLVLAPGGDEQYF,TGCGCCAGCAGCTTGAAGTATTTGGTCCTGGCCCCAGGGGGCGACGAGCAGTACTTC
few,-,TRBJ2-2,TRBV29-1,CSVVWGVTGELFF,TGCAGCGTTGTTTGGGGGGTCACCGGGGAGCTGTTTTTT
-,-,TRBJ2-3,TRBV28,CASRPGGPIHTDTQYF,TGTGCCAGCAGACCTGGCGGACCAATCCACACAGATACGCAGTATTTT
once,-,TRBJ1-1,TRBV20-1,CSAVVNTEAFF,TGCAGTGCGGTAGTGAACACTGAAGCTTTCTTT
-,TRBD2,TRBJ2-3,TRBV9,CASSASGGPTDTQYF,TGTGCCAGCAGCGCTAGCGGGGGACCCACAGATACGCAGTATTTT
-,-,TRBJ2-2,TRBV4-1,CASSQGGTGELFF,TGCGCCAGCAGTCAGGGGGGGACCGGGGAGCTGTTTTTT
-,-,TRBJ2-1,TRBV7-8,CASSLAASANEQFF,TGTGCCAGCAGCTTAGCGGCCAGCGCAAATGAGCAGTTCTTC
-,-,TRBJ2-2,TRBV2,CATLEDTGELFF,TGTGCCACCCTGGAGGATACCGGGGAGCTGTTTTTT
-,-,TRBJ2-1,TRBV6-1,CASSVRAGSSYNEQFF,TGTGCCAGCAGTGTAAGAGCTGGAAGCTCCTACAATGAGCAGTTCTTC
few,-,TRBJ1-1,TRBV7-8,CASSLSTEAFF,TGTGCCAGCAGCTTGTCCACTGAAGCTTTCTTT
-,-,TRBJ2-1,TRBV6-6,CASSQGDWDEQFF,TGTGCCAGCAGCCAGGGGGACTGGGATGAGCAGTTCTTC
once,TRBD2,TRBJ2-3,TRBV19,CASSSLRTSGNTDTQYF,TGTGCCAGTAGCTCTCTCCGGACTAGCGGGAACACAGATACGCAGTATTTT
few,-,TRBJ1-2,TRBV27,CASKRESVAYGYTF,TGTGCCAGCAAAAGGGAGAGTGTTGCCTATGGCTACACCTTC
-,TRBD1,TRBJ2-4,TRBV25-1,CASSGGQAGWYF,TGTGCCAGCAGTGGCGGACAGGCGGGCTGGTACTTC
-,-,TRBJ1-4,TRBV21-1,CASSKAERQDLATNEKLFF,TGTGCCAGCAGCAAAGCGGAAAGGCAGGATCTTGCAACTAATGAAAAACTGTTTTTT
-,-,TRBJ2-6,TRBV9,CASRESRVSGANVLTF,TGTGCCAGCAGGGAGAGCAGGGTGTCTGGGGCCAACGTCCTGACTTTC
once,-,TRBJ2-3,TRBV6-5,CASSYSGAGTQYF,TGTGCCAGCAGTTACTCGGGGGCAGGTACGCAGTATTTT
-,TRBD2,TRBJ2-1,TRBV4-2,CASSQDPGGPDNEQFF,TGTGCCAGCAGCCAAGATCCGGGGGGGCCGGATAATGAGCAGTTCTTC
-,-,TRBJ2-5,TRBV7-7,CASSLGLEETQYF,TGTGCTAGCAGCTTAGGGTTGGAAGAGACCCAGTACTTC
once,-,TRBJ1-2,TRBV4-1,CASSPRREFDNYGYTF,TGCGCCAGCAGCCCCCGCAGGGAATTTGATAACTATGGCTACACCTTC
-,-,TRBJ1-4,TRBV5-5,CASSLAPNREKLFF,TGTGCCAGCAGCCTTGCCCCCAACCGGGAAAAACTGTTTTTT
-,-,TRBJ2-3,TRBV4-2,CASSQRGAGGPDTQYF,TGTGCCAGCAGCCAAAGGGGAGCAGGGGGGCCAGATACGCAGTATTTT
-,TRBD2,TRBJ2-1,TRBV2,CASSPVNSGGAYTLDEQFF,TGTGCCAGCAGTCCAGTCAATAGCGGGGGGGCCTATACACTAGATGAGCAGTTCTTC
-,TRBD1,TRBJ2-1,TRBV29-1,CSVGQGAPNEQFF,TGCAGCGTTGGGCAGGGGGCCCCCAATGAGCAGTTCTTC
-,TRBD1,TRBJ1-5,TRBV6-6,CASSYRGQVTNQPQHF,TGTGCCAGCAGTTACCGAGGACAGGTAACTAATCAGCCCCAGCATTTT
few,-,TRBJ2-2,TRBV28,CASSQSPNTGELFF,TGTGCCAGCAGCCAGAGCCCCAACACCGGGGAGCTGTTTTTT
-,TRBD2,TRBJ2-1,TRBV9,CASSTPGGDNEQFF,TGTGCCAGCAGCACACCGGGAGGAGACAATGAGCAGTTCTTC
many,-,TRBJ1-2,TRBV2,CASSGGGGYTF,TGTGCCAGCAGTGGGGGTGGTGGCTACACCTTC
-,-,TRBJ2-6,TRBV6-5,CASSYSGGANVLTF,TGTGCCAGCAGTTACTCGGGTGGGGCCAACGTCCTGACTTTC
-,-,TRBJ2-7,TRBV20-1,CSAWTYEQYF,TGCAGTGCTTGGACCTACGAGCAGTACTTC
-,TRBD1,TRBJ1-6,TRBV7-9,CASSDGTGGPPLHF,TGTGCCAGCAGCGACGGGACAGGAGGGCCACCCCTCCACTTT
once,-,TRBJ1-1,TRBV7-8,CASSLMAGLGTEAFF,TGTGCCAGCAGCTTAATGGCAGGACTGGGCACTGAAGCTTTCTTT
-,-,TRBJ2-3,TRBV4-1,CASSQEENSYDTQYF,TGCGCCAGCAGCCAAGAAGAGAATAGTTATGATACGCAGTATTTT
-,-,TRBJ1-1,TRBV19,CASSFRGLGTEAFF,TGTGCCAGTAGTTTTCGGGGGCTTGGCACTGAAGCTTTCTTT
-,-,TRBJ2-2,TRBV27,CASSLSNTGELFF,TGTGCCAGCAGTTTATCGAACACCGGGGAGCTGTTTTTT
-,-,TRBJ2-7,TRBV2,CASSERGWGTSHEQYF,TGTGCCAGCAGTGAAAGGGGTTGGGGAACGTCCCACGAGCAGTACTTC
-,-,TRBJ1-1,TRBV5-1,CASSLEVYPGNTEAFF,TGCGCCAGCAGCTTGGAAGTTTACCCAGGGAACACTGAAGCTTTCTTT
-,TRBD2,TRBJ2-1,TRBV7-2,CASSSGGAGDEQFF,TGTGCCAGCAGCTCCGGGGGGGCCGGCGATGAGCAGTTCTTC
once,TRBD1,TRBJ2-2,TRBV28,CASSPTGGARTGELFF,TGTGCCAGCAGTCCGACAGGGGGCGCACGGACCGGGGAGCTGTTTTTT
-,-,TRBJ1-2,TRBV6-6,CASGLEGAGGYTF,TGTGCCAGCGGCCTTGAGGGAGCGGGTGGCTACACCTTC
-,TRBD1,TRBJ1-5,TRBV25-1,CASSERAGGMIQPQHF,TGTGCCAGCAGTGAACGGGCAGGGGGCATGATTCAGCCCCAGCATTTT
-,TRBD1,TRBJ2-7,TRBV9,CASSVEGASYEQYF,TGTGCCAGCAGCGTAGAGGGGGCATCCTACGAGCAGTACTTC
once,-,TRBJ1-2,TRBV4-2,CASSQDLTVVYGYTF,TGTGCCAGCAGCCAGGACTTGACCGTGGTCTATGGCTACACCTTC
-,TRBD1,TRBJ2-3,TRBV25-1,CASSEFAADREVPDTQYF,TGTGCCAGCAGTGAATTCGCAGCCGACAGGGAAGTCCCAGATACGCAGTATTTT
once,-,TRBJ2-1,TRBV7-3,CASSSGGGSDEQFF,TGTGCCAGCAGCTCTGGGGGGGGCTCCGATGAGCAGTTCTTC